Below are 24 T cell receptor beta chains sequenced from a single sample in a study of T-cell memory formation after mild COVID-19. TCRdb fed the 5' RACE reads into MiXCR, producing one record per CDR3 protein. The repertoire holds 240,000 or so distinct CDR3 sequences, 8% to 9.5% seen once, with around 23% in the top ten. Source material: PBMCs or a T cell subset sorted from them (not recorded which). These receptors came from a young man who had mild COVID-19 (a few samples of this study predate the infection). Cell type and time point are not known.

The gene calls are TRBV28 and TRBJ1-1; TRBD1 agrees at 8 bases. In germline, CDR1 is MDHEN, CDR2 SYDVKM. This CDR3 spans 15 amino acids. V trimming: 5 bases; J trimming: 3 bases; junction bases outside the gene matches: 8. CDR3 sequence (DNA): TGTGCCAGCAGTGACAGGGGAACTGGTGACACTGAAGCTTTCTTT. It encodes CASSDRGTGDTEAFF.

The J gene is TRBJ2-5, the V gene TRBV7-9, with unresolved D. In germline, CDR1 is SEHNR, CDR2 FQNEAQ (reference sequence). This CDR3 is 13 amino acids long. The germline V and J ends were trimmed by 5 bases and 5 bases, with 12 bases remaining between them. CDR3 amino acids: CASSRVLRETQYF. CDR3 sequence (DNA): TGTGCCAGCAGCAGGGTCCTCCGGGAGACCCAGTACTTC.

This sequence joins TRBV7-9 and TRBJ2-3; perhaps TRBD2 as D (5 bases). Germline values: CDR1 SEHNR, CDR2 FQNEAQ (reference sequence). The CDR3 has 14 amino acids. Trimming stripped 8 bases from V and 5 bases from J, with 17 bases between. The chain's CDR3 is CASGSSRGVDTQYF. The CDR3 DNA is TGTGCCAGCGGGAGTAGCCGAGGTGTAGATACGCAGTATTTT.

The rearrangement joins TRBV24-1 to TRBJ1-5; a possible D gene is TRBD1 (6 bases). V gave up 5 bases and J gave up 7 bases, with 14 bases separating them. The CDR3 loop spans 14 amino acids. Looked up from germline, CDR1 is KGHDR and CDR2 is SFDVKD. The CDR3 sequence is CATSAGGASQPQHF. The CDR3 nucleotides are TGTGCCACCAGTGCGGGGGGCGCTTCACAGCCCCAGCATTTT.

The genes are TRBV6-6 and TRBJ1-2, with TRBD1 as a possible D gene (5 bases). The CDR3 has 14 amino acids. V was clipped by 2 bases and J by 7 bases, with 14 bases between them. Germline V CDR1 and CDR2: MNHNY, SVGAGI (reference sequence). CDR3 coding DNA: TGTGCCAGCAGTTACCGGGGGGACCCCTTTGGCTACACCTTC. Translation gives CASSYRGDPFGYTF.

This clonotype was seen more than once but under ten times. The chain joins TRBV20-1 to TRBJ1-3, with a possible D match to TRBD1 (6 bases). V was shortened by 6 bases and J by 2 bases, with 11 bases between the two germline ends. The V gene's germline CDR1 is DFQATT and CDR2 SNEGSKA (reference sequence). The CDR3 is made up of 13 amino acids. CDR3 sequence reads: CSARGQPGNTIYF. Here the CDR3 DNA reads TGCAGTGCGCGAGGACAGCCTGGAAACACCATATATTTT.

This clonotype was seen a handful of times. This chain links TRBV15 with TRBJ2-7; perhaps TRBD1 as D (5 bases). With 1 base removed from V and 4 bases from J, the gap between germline ends came to 11 bases. Germline CDR1 is LNHNV and CDR2 is YYDKDF (reference sequence). The CDR3 has 14 amino acids. The CDR3 here is CATSRGGHLYEQYV. CDR3 nucleotides: TGTGCCACCAGCAGAGGCGGACACCTATACGAGCAGTACGTC.

Note on this clonotype: Germline and junction disagree at one end, which may indicate a read error. The V gene is TRBV7-9, the J gene TRBJ1-2; D is uncertain. CDR1 is SEHNR and CDR2 is FQNEAQ in the germline V gene (reference sequence). This CDR3 region has 14 residues. CDR3 amino acids: CAGSPKAGIYGYTF. The CDR3, as DNA: TGTGCCGGCAGCCCCAAGGCCGGCATCTATGGCTACACCTTC. Combining the CDR3 with reference TRBV7-9 and TRBJ1-2 gives the whole variable domain DTGVSQNPRHKITKRGQNVTFRCDPISEHNRLYWYRQTLGQGPEFLTYFQNEAQLEKSRLLSDRFSAERPKGSFSTLEIQRTEQGDSAMYLCAGSPKAGIYGYTFGSGTRLTVV.

This clonotype was detected only a few times. The V and J genes are TRBV10-3 and TRBJ1-1; the D gene is possibly TRBD1 (6 bases). The V end was cut by 8 bases, the J end by 8 bases, with 15 bases between. CDR3 size: 12 residues. CDR1 and CDR2 from the germline V gene are ENHRY and SYGVKD. Written as DNA, the CDR3 is TGTGCCATCTACCCGGGACAAGGGGAAGCTTTCTTT. This encodes CAIYPGQGEAFF.

CDR3 loop: CASSQSGAPYEQYV. The CDR3 DNA sequence: TGTGCCAGCAGCCAATCTGGGGCGCCGTACGAGCAGTACGTC. This chain links TRBV3-1 with TRBJ2-7, with a weak D call TRBD1 (5 bases). The CDR3 runs to 14 residues. Germline V gene sequence: CDR1 LGHDT, CDR2 YNNKEL (reference sequence). Trimming left V 2 bases short and J 4 bases short, with 12 bases between.

This clonotype was observed a handful of times. The chain uses TRBV11-3 and TRBJ2-3; D possibly corresponds to TRBD2 (6 bases). The CDR3 length is 11 residues. V lost 5 bases, J lost 10 bases, and 10 bases lay in between. Germline V gene lookup returns CDR1 SGHNT and CDR2 YENEEA. The CDR3 DNA is TGTGCCAGCAGCCTAGGGGAGGCGCAGTATTTT. Translating gives CASSLGEAQYF.

The J gene is TRBJ1-1, the V gene TRBV12-3 or TRBV12-4, with D unresolved. V lost 5 bases to trimming and J lost 4 bases, with 20 bases between them. The CDR3 extends over 16 amino acids. The CDR3 nucleotides are TGTGCCAGCAGTGTAATAACCCAGGAGGGATTCACTGAAGCTTTCTTT. This encodes CASSVITQEGFTEAFF.

V and J are TRBV7-6 and TRBJ2-5; 7 bases line up with TRBD1. Trimming removed 5 bases from V and 0 bases from J; junction bases left unmatched: 6. The CDR3 runs to 15 residues. CDR1 and CDR2 from the germline V gene are SGHVS and FNYEAQ. CDR3 bases: TGTGCCAGCAGCCCGGGACAGCTAAACCAAGAGACCCAGTACTTC. Translated, it gives CASSPGQLNQETQYF. The whole variable domain, filled in from reference TRBV7-6 and TRBJ2-5, reads GAGVSQSPRYKVTKRGQDVALRCDPISGHVSLYWYRQALGQGPEFLTYFNYEAQQDKSGLPNDRFSAERPEGSISTLTIQRTEQRDSAMYRCASSPGQLNQETQYFGPGTRLLVL.

This clonotype was seen many times. J is TRBJ2-3 and V is TRBV9, with TRBD2 matching over 10 bases. The CDR3 loop spans 15 amino acids. Trimming at V came to 3 bases and at J to 5 bases, leaving 6 bases not matched to a gene. Germline CDR1 SGDLS, CDR2 YYNGEE. The CDR3 bases are TGTGCCAGCAGCGCGAGCGGGGGGGAGGGAGATACGCAGTATTTT. As protein: CASSASGGEGDTQYF.

At least ten counts were recorded for this clonotype. V usage is TRBV12-3 or TRBV12-4 and J usage is TRBJ2-1; D may correspond to TRBD1 or TRBD2 (5 bases each). V lost 6 bases, J lost 7 bases, and 13 bases lay in between. This CDR3 has 13 amino acids. CDR3 DNA sequence: TGTGCCAGCAGGCCCCCGGGGCGTAATGAGCAGTTCTTC. It encodes CASRPPGRNEQFF.

This clonotype was counted between two and nine times. V is TRBV12-3 or TRBV12-4 and J is TRBJ1-3; D possibly corresponds to TRBD1 (6 bases). Deletions cut 7 bases from V and 4 bases from J, with 23 bases between. The CDR3 runs to 17 residues. In DNA form, the CDR3 reads TGTGCCAGCACCCCTTCTCGCGGGGGGCTCGTCGGAAACACCATATATTTT. Amino acid sequence: CASTPSRGGLVGNTIYF.

In this sample, this clonotype turned up a few times. V gene TRBV27 combines with J gene TRBJ1-2; D gene unclear. The CDR3 has 15 amino acids. Trimming left V 5 bases short and J 0 bases short, with 13 bases between. Germline V gene lookup returns CDR1 MNHEY and CDR2 SMNVEV (reference sequence). For the CDR3, the DNA is TGTGCCAGCAGTCCGGACGCCCCAGCTAACTATGGCTACACCTTC. Residues: CASSPDAPANYGYTF.

The rearrangement joins TRBV4-2 to TRBJ1-3; no clear D gene. V lost 2 bases and J lost 8, with 13 bases in between. Germline V CDR1 and CDR2: LGHNA, YNFKEQ. CDR3 length: 14 amino acids. CDR3 in amino acids: CASSQSPLPDTIYF. The CDR3 coding sequence is TGTGCCAGCAGCCAAAGTCCGCTTCCGGACACCATATATTTT.

This clonotype was detected a few times. V is TRBV30 and J is TRBJ1-6; D unresolved. This CDR3 region has 13 residues. Germline values: CDR1 GTSNPN, CDR2 SVGIG (reference sequence). Trimming cost V 5 bases and J 4 bases, with 9 bases left between them. Here the CDR3 reads CAWGLAYNSPLHF. CDR3 sequence (DNA): TGTGCCTGGGGTTTGGCTTATAATTCACCCCTCCACTTT. The whole variable domain, filled in from reference TRBV30 and TRBJ1-6, reads SQTIHQWPATLVQPVGSPLSLECTVEGTSNPNLYWYRQAAGRGLQLLFYSVGIGQISSEVPQNLSASRPQDRQFILSSKKLLLSDSGFYLCAWGLAYNSPLHFGNGTRLTVT.

The V and J genes are TRBV12-3 or TRBV12-4 and TRBJ1-6; D not resolved. V lost 3 bases to trimming and J lost 0 bases, with 9 bases between them. The CDR3 has 16 amino acids. This chain's CDR3 is CASSFWSSSYNSPLHF. In DNA, the CDR3 is TGTGCCAGCAGTTTTTGGTCCAGCTCCTATAATTCACCCCTCCACTTT.

This clonotype came up a few times. J is TRBJ2-1 and V is TRBV12-3 or TRBV12-4; 7 positions agree with TRBD1. V was pared by 5 bases and J by 5 bases, with 0 bases of the junction left unmatched. The CDR3 runs to 12 residues. In DNA, the CDR3 is TGTGCCAGCAGTACAGGGGACAATGAGCAGTTCTTC. As protein: CASSTGDNEQFF.

This chain uses TRBV24-1 with TRBJ2-7, with D tentatively TRBD1 (6 bases). CDR1 is KGHDR and CDR2 is SFDVKD in the germline V gene. The CDR3 has 14 residues. V was shortened by 0 bases and J by 4 bases, with 9 bases between the two germline ends. This CDR3 is CATSDLHRAYEQYV. CDR3 nucleotides: TGTGCCACCAGTGATTTGCACAGGGCTTACGAGCAGTACGTC.

The CDR3 region is CASSSQYEQYF. The CDR3 nucleotides are TGTGCCAGCAGCTCACAGTACGAGCAGTACTTC. The chain carries TRBV11-2 and TRBJ2-7; D is uncertain. The CDR3 is 11 residues long. Germline CDR1 is SGHAT and CDR2 is FQNNGV. V lost 4 bases and J 4 bases, leaving 5 bases between the germline ends.

This chain connects TRBV14 to TRBJ1-2; tentative D call: TRBD1 (5 bases). Germline-derived CDR1 and CDR2 are SGHDN and FVKESK. V lost 3 bases, J lost 3 bases, and 8 bases lay in between. The CDR3 length is 13 residues. Written as DNA, the CDR3 is TGTGCCAGCAGCCACCGGGGGGACTATGGCTACACCTTC. Its translation is CASSHRGDYGYTF.